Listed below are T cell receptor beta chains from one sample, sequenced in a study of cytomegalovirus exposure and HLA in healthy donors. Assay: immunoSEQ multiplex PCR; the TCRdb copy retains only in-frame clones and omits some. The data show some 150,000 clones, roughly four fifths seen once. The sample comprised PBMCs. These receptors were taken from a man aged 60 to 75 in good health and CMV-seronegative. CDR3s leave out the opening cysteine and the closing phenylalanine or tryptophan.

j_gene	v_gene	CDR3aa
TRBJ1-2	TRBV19	ASSPQGSASYGYT
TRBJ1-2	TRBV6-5	ASTRDRGNYGYT
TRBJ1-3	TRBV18	ASSPSQIQSSGNTIY
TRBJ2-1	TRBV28	ASSLSLEGGGLVF
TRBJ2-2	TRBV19	ATKSTGEVRVGELF
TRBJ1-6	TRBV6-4	ASSTDRDSPLH
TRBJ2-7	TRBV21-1	ASSKERWAGRNYEQY
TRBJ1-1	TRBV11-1	ASSLGQWMNTEAF
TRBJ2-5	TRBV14	ASSQASVQSQY
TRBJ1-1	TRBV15	ATSRGSSLNTEAF
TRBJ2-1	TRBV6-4	ASSDGTSGYNEQF
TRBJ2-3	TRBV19	ASSMEGRSSTDTQY
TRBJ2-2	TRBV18	ASAGTANTGELF
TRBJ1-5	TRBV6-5	ASRGGGYSNQPQH
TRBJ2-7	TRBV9	ASSVESGGSYEQY
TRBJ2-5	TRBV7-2	ASSRLGAHQETQY
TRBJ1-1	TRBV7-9	SSSLQGSEAF
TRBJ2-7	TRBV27	ASTKGASGAGFEQY
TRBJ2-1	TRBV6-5	ASSRRLAEYNEQF
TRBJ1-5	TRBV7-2	ASSLVGQSNQPQH
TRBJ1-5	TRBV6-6	ASRILGGSNQPQH
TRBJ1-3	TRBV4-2	ASSPREGTGNTIY
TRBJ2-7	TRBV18	ASSEDRDEQY
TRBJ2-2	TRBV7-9	ASSLWGTANTGELF
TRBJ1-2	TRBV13	ASSLGSKGGNYGYT
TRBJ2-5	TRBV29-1	SAGPQETQY
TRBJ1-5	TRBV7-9	SSSFQGGNNQPQH
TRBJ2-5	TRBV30	AWSQGGETQY
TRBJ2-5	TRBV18	ASSPPRVHPQRETQY
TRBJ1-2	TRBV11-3	ASSFKRTGENGYT
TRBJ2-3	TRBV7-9	ASSGQGARADTQY
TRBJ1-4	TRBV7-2	ASSSDTFNEKLF
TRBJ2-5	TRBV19	ASTPHPAAGLYQETQY
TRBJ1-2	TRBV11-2	ASSGDRSNYGYT
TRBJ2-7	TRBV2	ASSALLAGGEQY
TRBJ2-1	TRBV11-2	ASSAIGTSDEQF
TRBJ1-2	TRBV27	ASNQGGYT
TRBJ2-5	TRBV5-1	ASSSGQLGMETQY